The entry below gives a single TCR beta chain sequence along with its context. Its matching antigen is unknown. V was trimmed by 6 bases and J by 2 bases, leaving 14 bases between them. CDR1 and CDR2 from the germline V gene are MDHEN and SYDVKM. The CDR3 consists of 14 residues. The data were taken from a study of memory CD4+ T cells and cytomegalovirus serostatus. Whole-study findings and limits: CD4+ memory repertoires contained about two fifths of the roughly 160 reported CMV TCRbeta sequences.

Single viable CD3+CD4+CD8-CD45RO+ cells were sorted as the memory CD4+ T cells. Repertoires were generated with immunoSEQ multiplex PCR, while TCRdb's copy carries only in-frame clones and drops some. This table holds tens of thousands of clones, 70% to 80% found once. This rearrangement joins TRBV28 to TRBJ2-7; a possible D gene is TRBD2 (5 bases). The clonotype comes from an adult in good health and CMV-seropositive. Specimen: memory CD4+ T cells from blood. CDR3 loop: CASSRIRRPYEQYF. In nucleotides, the CDR3 is TGTGCCAGCAGCAGGATAAGGAGGCCCTACGAGCAGTACTTC.